This T cell receptor (beta chain) appears in the sequencing data of a study of T cells in Graves' hyperthyroidism and ophthalmopathy. In germline, CDR1 is SGHVS, CDR2 FQNEAQ. V shed 4 bases, J shed 5 bases, and the junction held 10 bases outside the gene matches. The CDR3 consists of 17 residues. This clonotype was recorded at least ten times. Authors of the study amplified TCR beta CDR3 regions from RNA transcripts. Researchers ran a first-round RT-PCR on the TCR CDR3 using the HTBI primer set. From the multiplex PCR reads, TCRdb called clonotypes with MiXCR, one entry per CDR3 protein. This sample has approximately 710,000 distinct CDR3 sequences, with 15% to 20% found just once.

The rearrangement joins TRBV7-8 to TRBJ2-4; 11 nucleotides align to TRBD2. Sequences were obtained from blood. This sequence was found in a man aged 50 to 59 with Graves' hyperthyroidism. The CDR3 sequence: CASSSLLAGGFQNIQYF. DNA of the CDR3: TGTGCCAGCAGCTCTCTGCTAGCGGGGGGCTTCCAAAACATTCAGTACTTC.